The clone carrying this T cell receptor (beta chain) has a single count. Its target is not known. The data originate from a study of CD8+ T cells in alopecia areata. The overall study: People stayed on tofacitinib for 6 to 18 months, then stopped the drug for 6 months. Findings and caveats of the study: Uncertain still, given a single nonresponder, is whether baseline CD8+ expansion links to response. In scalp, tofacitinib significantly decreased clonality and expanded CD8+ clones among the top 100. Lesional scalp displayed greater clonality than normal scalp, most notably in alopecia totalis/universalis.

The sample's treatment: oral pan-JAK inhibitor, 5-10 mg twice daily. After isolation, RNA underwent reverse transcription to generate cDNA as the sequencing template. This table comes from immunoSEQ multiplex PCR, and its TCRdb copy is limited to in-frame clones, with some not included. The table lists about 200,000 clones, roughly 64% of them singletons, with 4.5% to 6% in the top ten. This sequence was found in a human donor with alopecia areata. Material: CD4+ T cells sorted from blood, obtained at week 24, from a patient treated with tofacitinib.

The DNA for the CDR3 is TGTGCCACCAGCAGAGATCTCGGGGGAGTTGGAGAGACCCAGTACTTC. Translating gives CATSRDLGGVGETQYF. V is TRBV15 and J is TRBJ2-5, with D tentatively TRBD2 (6 bases). CDR3 size: 16 residues. Trimming took off 0 bases at V and 4 bases at J, with 15 bases between the two ends. The V gene's germline CDR1 is LNHNV and CDR2 YYDKDF (reference sequence).